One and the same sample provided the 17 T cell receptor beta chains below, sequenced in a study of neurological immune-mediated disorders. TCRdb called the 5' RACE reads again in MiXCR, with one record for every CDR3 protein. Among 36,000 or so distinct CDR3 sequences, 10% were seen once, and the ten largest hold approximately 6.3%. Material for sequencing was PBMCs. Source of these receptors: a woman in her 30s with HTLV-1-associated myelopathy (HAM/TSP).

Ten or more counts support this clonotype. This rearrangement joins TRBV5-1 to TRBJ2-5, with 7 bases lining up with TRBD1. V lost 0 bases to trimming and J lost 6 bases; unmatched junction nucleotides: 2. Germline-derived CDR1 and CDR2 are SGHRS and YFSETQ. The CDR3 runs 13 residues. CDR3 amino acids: CASSLGQGKTQYF. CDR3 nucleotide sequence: TGCGCCAGCAGCTTGGGACAGGGAAAGACCCAGTACTTC.

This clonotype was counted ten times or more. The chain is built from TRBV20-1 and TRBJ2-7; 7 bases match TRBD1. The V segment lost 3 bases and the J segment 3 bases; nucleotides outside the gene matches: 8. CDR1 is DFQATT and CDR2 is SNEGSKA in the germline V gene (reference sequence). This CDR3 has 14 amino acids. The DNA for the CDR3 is TGCAGTGCTAGGGAGGCAGGGGGAGTCTACGAGCAGTACTTC. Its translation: CSAREAGGVYEQYF.

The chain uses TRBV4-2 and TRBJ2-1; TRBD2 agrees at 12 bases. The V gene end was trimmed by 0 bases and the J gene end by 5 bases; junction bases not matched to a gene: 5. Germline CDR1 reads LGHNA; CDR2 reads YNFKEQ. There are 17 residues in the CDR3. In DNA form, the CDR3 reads TGTGCCAGCAGCCAAGATCCGACTAGCGGGGGTCACAATGAGCAGTTCTTC. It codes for CASSQDPTSGGHNEQFF.

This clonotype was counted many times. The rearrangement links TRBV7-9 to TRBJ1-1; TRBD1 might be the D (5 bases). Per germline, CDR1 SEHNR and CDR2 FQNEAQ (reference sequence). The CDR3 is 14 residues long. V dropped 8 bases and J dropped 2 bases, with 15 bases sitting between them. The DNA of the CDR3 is TGTGCCAGCGGGAACGACAGAGCCAACACTGAAGCTTTCTTT. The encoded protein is CASGNDRANTEAFF.

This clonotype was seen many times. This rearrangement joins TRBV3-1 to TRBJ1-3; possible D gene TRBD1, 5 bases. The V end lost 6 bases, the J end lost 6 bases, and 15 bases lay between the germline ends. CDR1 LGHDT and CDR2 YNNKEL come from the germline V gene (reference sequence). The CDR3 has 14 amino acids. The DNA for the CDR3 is TGTGCCAGCAGGAGGGACCGGGACCCAAACACCATATATTTT. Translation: CASRRDRDPNTIYF.

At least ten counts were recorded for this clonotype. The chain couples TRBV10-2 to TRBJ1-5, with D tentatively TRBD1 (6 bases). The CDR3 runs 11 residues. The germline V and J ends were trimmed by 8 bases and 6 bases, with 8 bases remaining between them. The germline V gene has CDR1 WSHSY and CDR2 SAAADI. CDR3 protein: CASGTSQPQHF. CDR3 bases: TGCGCCAGCGGGACAAGTCAGCCCCAGCATTTT.

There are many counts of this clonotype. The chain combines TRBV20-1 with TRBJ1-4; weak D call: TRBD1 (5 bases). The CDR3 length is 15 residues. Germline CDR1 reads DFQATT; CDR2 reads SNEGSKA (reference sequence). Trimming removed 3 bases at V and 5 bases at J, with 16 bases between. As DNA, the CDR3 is TGCAGTGCTAGGATAACCAGCCGGGGGAATGAAAAACTGTTTTTT. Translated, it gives CSARITSRGNEKLFF.

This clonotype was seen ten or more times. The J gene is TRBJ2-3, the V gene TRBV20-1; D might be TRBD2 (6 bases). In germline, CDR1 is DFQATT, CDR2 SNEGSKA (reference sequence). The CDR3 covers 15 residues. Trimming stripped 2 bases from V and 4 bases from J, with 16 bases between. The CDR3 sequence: CSARLAGWPPDTQYF. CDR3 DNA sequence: TGCAGTGCTAGACTGGCGGGGTGGCCTCCAGATACGCAGTATTTT.

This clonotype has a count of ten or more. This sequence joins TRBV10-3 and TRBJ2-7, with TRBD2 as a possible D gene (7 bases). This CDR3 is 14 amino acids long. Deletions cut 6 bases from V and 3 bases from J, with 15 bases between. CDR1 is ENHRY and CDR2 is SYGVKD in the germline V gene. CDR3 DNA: TGTGCCATCAGCCTATCGGGGGGCGGCTACGAGCAGTACTTC. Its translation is CAISLSGGGYEQYF.

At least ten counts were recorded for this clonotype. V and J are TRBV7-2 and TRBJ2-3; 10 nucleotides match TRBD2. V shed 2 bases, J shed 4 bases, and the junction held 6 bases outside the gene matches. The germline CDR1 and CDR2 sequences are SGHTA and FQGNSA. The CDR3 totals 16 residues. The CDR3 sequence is CASSLWLAGAADTQYF. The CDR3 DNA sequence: TGTGCCAGCAGCTTATGGCTAGCGGGGGCCGCAGATACGCAGTATTTT.

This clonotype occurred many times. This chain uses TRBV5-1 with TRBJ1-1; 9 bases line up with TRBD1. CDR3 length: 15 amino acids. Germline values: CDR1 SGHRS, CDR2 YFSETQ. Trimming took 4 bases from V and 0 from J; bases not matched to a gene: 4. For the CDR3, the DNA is TGCGCCAGCAGCGGGAGGACAGGGGTGAACACTGAAGCTTTCTTT. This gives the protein CASSGRTGVNTEAFF.

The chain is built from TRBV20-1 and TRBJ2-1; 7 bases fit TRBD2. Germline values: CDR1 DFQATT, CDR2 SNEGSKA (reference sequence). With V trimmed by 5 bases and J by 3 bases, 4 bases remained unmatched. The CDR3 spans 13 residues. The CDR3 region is CSAPRGDYNEQFF. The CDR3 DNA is TGCAGTGCTCCCCGGGGGGACTACAATGAGCAGTTCTTC.

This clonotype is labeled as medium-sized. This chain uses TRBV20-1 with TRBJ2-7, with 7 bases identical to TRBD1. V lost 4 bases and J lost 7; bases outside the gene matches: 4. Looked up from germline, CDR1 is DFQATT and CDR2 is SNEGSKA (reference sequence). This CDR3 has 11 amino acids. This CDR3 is CSATRQGEQYF. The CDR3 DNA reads TGCAGTGCTACTCGACAGGGAGAGCAGTACTTC.

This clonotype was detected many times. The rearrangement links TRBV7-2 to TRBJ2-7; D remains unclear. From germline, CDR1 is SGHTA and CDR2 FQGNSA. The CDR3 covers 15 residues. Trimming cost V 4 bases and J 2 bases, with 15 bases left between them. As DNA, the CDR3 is TGTGCCAGCAGCTCCTATGACACGCCGGCCTACGAGCAGTACTTC. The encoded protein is CASSSYDTPAYEQYF.

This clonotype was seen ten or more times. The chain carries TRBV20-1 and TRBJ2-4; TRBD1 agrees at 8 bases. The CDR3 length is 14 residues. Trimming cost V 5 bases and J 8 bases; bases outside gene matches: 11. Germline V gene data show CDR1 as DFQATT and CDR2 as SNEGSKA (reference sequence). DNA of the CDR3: TGCAGTGCTGTCCAACAGGGGGTACGAGACATTCAGTACTTC. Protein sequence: CSAVQQGVRDIQYF.

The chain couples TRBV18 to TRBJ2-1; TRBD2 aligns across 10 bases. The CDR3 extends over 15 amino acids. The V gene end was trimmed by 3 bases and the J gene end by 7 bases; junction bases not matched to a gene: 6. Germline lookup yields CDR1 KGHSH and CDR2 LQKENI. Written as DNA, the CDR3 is TGTGCCAGCTCACCTTCCAGCGGGGGGGTAAATGAGCAGTTCTTC. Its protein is CASSPSSGGVNEQFF.

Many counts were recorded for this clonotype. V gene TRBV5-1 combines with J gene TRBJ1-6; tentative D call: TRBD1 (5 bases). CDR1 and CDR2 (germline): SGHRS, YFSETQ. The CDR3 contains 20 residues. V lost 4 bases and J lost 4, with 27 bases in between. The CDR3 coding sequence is TGCGCCAGCAGCCGGAGCGGGTCCAGCGGGACGAGGGGTTATAATTCACCCCTCCACTTT. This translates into CASSRSGSSGTRGYNSPLHF.